The clone carrying this T cell receptor (beta chain) was recorded many times. The target antigen is unknown. Each patient went into thyroid surgery without having received any treatment. CDR1 and CDR2 (germline): MNHEY, SVGEGT. Trimming removed 7 bases at V and 0 bases at J, with 10 bases between. This CDR3 is 14 amino acids long. The sample comes from a study of metastatic and nonmetastatic thyroid tumors. Whole-study results and caveats: Patients with malignant thyroid tumors reportedly had significantly higher TCR beta diversity than those with benign nodules, in blood and tumor.

Per the study methods: Construction of a distant-metastasis classifier for papillary thyroid cancer relied on CDR3 differences across clinicopathological groups. Using MiXCR, TCRdb re-called clones from the PCR reads. TCRdb, rather than the study authors, made the V and J calls. The table includes 30,000 to 35,000 clones, 14% to 15% detected once. This TCR came from a male donor with papillary thyroid cancer or a benign thyroid nodule (not recorded which). Some clones in this sample may be carry-over from other donors' samples. V is TRBV6-2 or TRBV6-3 and J is TRBJ1-3; D is unclear. The sample consisted of blood. The chain's CDR3 is CASTTMASGNTIYF. CDR3 coding DNA: TGTGCCAGCACCACAATGGCCTCTGGAAACACCATATATTTT.